The rows below give T cell receptor beta chains drawn from one sample of a study of cytomegalovirus exposure and HLA in healthy donors. Assay: immunoSEQ multiplex PCR; the TCRdb copy retains only in-frame clones and omits some. The sample lists 120,000 to 150,000 clones; around 76% were seen once. The specimen sequenced was PBMCs. The receptors were gathered from a man between 18 and 29 years old in good health and CMV-seronegative. Both conserved end residues are part of each CDR3. A D gene is named only where the DNA matches it firmly. The size of a clone is reported for some rows only, either as once, few or many, or as a class for expanded clones.

v_call	d_call	j_call	clone_size	cdr3_nt	cdr3_aa
TRBV5-6	NA	TRBJ1-1	NA	TGTGCCAGCATCGTGGGGCCAGGGATGAACACTGAAGCTTTCTTT	CASIVGPGMNTEAFF
TRBV6-5	NA	TRBJ1-5	once	TGTGCCAGCAGTTCCCTTGGGGGCTACCAGCCCCAGCATTTT	CASSSLGGYQPQHF
TRBV27	TRBD2	TRBJ2-2	NA	TGTGCCAGCAGTTTTCCGGAATTCGGGGCTAGCGGGAGCACCGGGGAGCTGTTTTTT	CASSFPEFGASGSTGELFF
TRBV5-1	TRBD2	TRBJ2-7	few	TGCGCCAGCAGCGATAGCGGGGCGTCCTACGAGCAGTACTTC	CASSDSGASYEQYF
TRBV30	NA	TRBJ1-2	NA	TGTGCCTGGACGGCAGGGTTTAACTATGGCTACACCTTC	CAWTAGFNYGYTF
TRBV19	NA	TRBJ2-3	NA	TGTGCCAGTAGTATAGAAAGGGCGGGGACCACAGATACGCAGTATTTT	CASSIERAGTTDTQYF
TRBV28	TRBD2	TRBJ2-7	NA	TGTGCCAGCAGCGTCCTAGCGGATAGTAAGTACGAGCAGTACTTC	CASSVLADSKYEQYF
TRBV11-3	TRBD2	TRBJ2-7	NA	TGTGCCAGCAGCTTAAAGCGGGGGACCTACGAGCAGTACTTC	CASSLKRGTYEQYF
TRBV7-3	TRBD1	TRBJ2-3	once	TGTGCCAGCAGCAGGGGGCGCAACACAGATACGCAGTATTTT	CASSRGRNTDTQYF
TRBV5-4	NA	TRBJ1-2	NA	TGTGCCAGCAGCGCCCCGATGGATGATACAGGAGAATACTTC	CASSAPMDDTGEYF
TRBV7-9	TRBD2	TRBJ2-5	NA	TGTGCCAGCAGCTTAGAAGGGGAGGGGTTGGGAGAGACCCAGTACTTC	CASSLEGEGLGETQYF
TRBV27	TRBD1	TRBJ2-7	few	TGTGCCAGCAGTTTATCGAGGGCACGACAGGGAATATACGAGCAGTACTTC	CASSLSRARQGIYEQYF
TRBV25-1	NA	TRBJ1-2	NA	TGTGCCAGCAGTGACTTCGGGGGATTAAGTTTCGGCTACACCTTC	CASSDFGGLSFGYTF
TRBV14	TRBD1	TRBJ2-5	NA	TGTGCCAGCAGCCGCGCGACAGGGAACGCGGGGACCCAGTACTTC	CASSRATGNAGTQYF
TRBV20-1	NA	TRBJ1-2	NA	TGCAGTGCAAACAGGGTTCAGGGCTACACCTTC	CSANRVQGYTF
TRBV5-1	NA	TRBJ1-1	NA	TGCGCCAGCAGCTTGGAACACATGTCCAGGGTAGCCACTGAAGCTTTCTTT	CASSLEHMSRVATEAFF
TRBV6-4	TRBD1	TRBJ1-6	NA	TGTGCCAGCAGTGCCAGATGGACAGGGGATAATTCACCCCTCCACTTT	CASSARWTGDNSPLHF
TRBV6-5	NA	TRBJ2-7	NA	TGTGCCAGCAGTTACTCAGGTCAGGGAAGATACGAGCAGTACTTC	CASSYSGQGRYEQYF
TRBV6-5	TRBD1	TRBJ1-4	NA	TGTGCCAGCAGTTACGGCGGGGCAGGGGGCGAAAAACTGTTTTTT	CASSYGGAGGEKLFF
TRBV7-5	NA	TRBJ1-5	NA	TGTGCCAGAACGCCACAGGGGGCGGTTCAGCCCCAGCATTTT	CARTPQGAVQPQHF
TRBV5-6	TRBD1	TRBJ1-5	NA	TGTGCCAGCAGCTGGGGGACAGTAAATCAGCCCCAGCATTTT	CASSWGTVNQPQHF
TRBV9	NA	TRBJ2-3	NA	TGTGCCAGCAGCGCCCTCGCAGGGGTGGATACGCAGTATTTT	CASSALAGVDTQYF
TRBV27	TRBD1	TRBJ1-5	NA	TGTGCCAGCAGTTTATCGGGGGGACAGGGCCTAAATCAGCCCCAGCATTTT	CASSLSGGQGLNQPQHF
TRBV10-1	NA	TRBJ1-5	NA	TGCGCCAGCAGTGGCTTACGGGATCAGCCCCAGCATTTT	CASSGLRDQPQHF
TRBV13	TRBD2	TRBJ2-5	once	TGTGCCAGCAGCTTAGTTACTAGCGGAGGGGAGACCCAGTACTTC	CASSLVTSGGETQYF
TRBV7-9	TRBD2	TRBJ2-5	once	TGTGCCAGCAGCTTAGGAGGCGGGGGGCCTCAAGAGACCCAGTACTTC	CASSLGGGGPQETQYF
TRBV18	TRBD1	TRBJ1-3	few	TGTGCCAGCTCACTCACCGGGACAGGAACCTCTGGAAACACCATATATTTT	CASSLTGTGTSGNTIYF
TRBV19	TRBD1	TRBJ1-2	NA	TGTGCCAGTAAGTCCCAGACAGGGGGCGACGACTATGGCTACACCTTC	CASKSQTGGDDYGYTF
TRBV29-1	NA	TRBJ2-3	NA	TGCAGCGTTGTTAACATCAGGAACGCAGATACGCAGTATTTT	CSVVNIRNADTQYF
TRBV7-3	TRBD1	TRBJ1-6	NA	TGTGCCAGCAGCTCCTCCCTCGGACAGGAATACTTAGAGAATTCACCCCTCCACTTT	CASSSSLGQEYLENSPLHF
TRBV25-1	NA	TRBJ1-1	NA	TGTGCCAGCAGTGAGCAGGGCAGAACCACTGAAGCTTTCTTT	CASSEQGRTTEAFF
TRBV9	TRBD2	TRBJ2-1	NA	TGTGCCAGCAGCGCCGGGGGACTAGCGGGGGGGCCCCATGAGCAGTTCTTC	CASSAGGLAGGPHEQFF
TRBV28	NA	TRBJ2-3	NA	TGTGCCAGCACTAGTATTACAGATACGCAGTATTTT	CASTSITDTQYF
TRBV7-9	NA	TRBJ1-2	NA	TGTGCCAGCAGCGCTAGTTCGGGAAACTATGGCTACACCTTC	CASSASSGNYGYTF
TRBV19	TRBD1	TRBJ2-7	NA	TGTGCCAGTAGTATAGGTGGGACAGGGTACTACGAGCAGTACTTC	CASSIGGTGYYEQYF
TRBV7-2	NA	TRBJ1-3	few	TGTGCCAGCAGCACAATGGGGGGGCGCGGAAACACCATATATTTT	CASSTMGGRGNTIYF
TRBV6-6	TRBD1	TRBJ2-5	NA	TGTGCCAGCAGTCCAGAAGACAGGGGGGAGACCCAGTACTTC	CASSPEDRGETQYF
TRBV19	TRBD2	TRBJ2-7	NA	TGTGCCAGTAGTATCATGGCTAGCGGGGGCACTTACGAGCAGTACTTC	CASSIMASGGTYEQYF
TRBV19	TRBD1	TRBJ1-2	NA	TGTGCCAGTAGTATGATGGCAGGGGGCGCATATGGCTACACCTTC	CASSMMAGGAYGYTF
TRBV7-9	NA	TRBJ2-1	NA	TGTGCCAGCAGCACTGAACAGGGGGGGTACTACAATGAGCAGTTCTTC	CASSTEQGGYYNEQFF
TRBV30	NA	TRBJ1-6	NA	TGTGCCTGGAGCCCTCAGGTGAATTCACCCCTCCACTTT	CAWSPQVNSPLHF
TRBV5-1	NA	TRBJ1-1	NA	TGCGCCAGCAAGCCGGGGAGGGGCGGATTAGGCACTGAAGCTTTCTTT	CASKPGRGGLGTEAFF
TRBV10-1	TRBD2	TRBJ2-1	NA	TGCGCCAGCAGTGATCGGGGGGGCGCTTACGGTGAGCAGTTCTTC	CASSDRGGAYGEQFF
TRBV6-6	TRBD1	TRBJ2-3	few	TGTGCCAGCAGGACAGACAGGGCTGGGGTTACGCAGTATTTT	CASRTDRAGVTQYF
TRBV5-6	TRBD2	TRBJ2-1	NA	TGTGCCAGCAGCTCCACGGGACTAGCGGGATTCAATGAGCAGTTCTTC	CASSSTGLAGFNEQFF
TRBV30	NA	TRBJ2-7	NA	TGTGCCTGGAGTACCCTAGCGAGCTACGAGCAGTACTTC	CAWSTLASYEQYF
TRBV7-6	TRBD1	TRBJ2-1	NA	TGTGCCAGCAGCTTGGGACAGGGATTTGGTAATGAGCAGTTCTTC	CASSLGQGFGNEQFF
TRBV6-4	NA	TRBJ2-5	NA	TGTGCCAGCACCCAGGACTCGCCGACAGAGACCCAGTACTTC	CASTQDSPTETQYF
TRBV28	NA	TRBJ1-3	NA	TGTGCCAGCAGTCGCCCGGGGGGCTGGTCAGGAAACACCATATATTTT	CASSRPGGWSGNTIYF
TRBV15	NA	TRBJ2-5	NA	TGTGCCACCAGCATAGGGGGTGAAGAGACCCAGTACTTC	CATSIGGEETQYF
TRBV4-1	TRBD2	TRBJ2-7	NA	TGCGCCAGCAGCCAAGAGGGAGGGCGGCCCTACGAGCAGTACTTC	CASSQEGGRPYEQYF
TRBV7-3	NA	TRBJ2-3	NA	TGTGCCAGCAGCCTCCTATCTAGCACAGATACGCAGTATTTT	CASSLLSSTDTQYF
TRBV25-1	TRBD1	TRBJ2-5	NA	TGTGCCAGCAGAGGACAGGGAGAAGAGACCCAGTACTTC	CASRGQGEETQYF
TRBV28	TRBD1	TRBJ2-5	NA	TGTGCCAGCAGTTTTGCCGGGACAGGGGGCGCGGTGAGTGAGACCCAGTACTTC	CASSFAGTGGAVSETQYF
TRBV7-2	TRBD2	TRBJ2-3	NA	TGTGCCAGCAGCCCTAGCGGGGTTTTAGGCACAGATACGCAGTATTTT	CASSPSGVLGTDTQYF
TRBV11-2	NA	TRBJ1-1	NA	TGTGCCAGCAGCTCCCAAACACGTAGGGACACTGGAGCTTTCTTT	CASSSQTRRDTGAFF
TRBV4-1	TRBD1	TRBJ1-4	NA	TGCGCCAGCAGCCTTGGACCACCTACAGGGGGTGAAAAACTGTTTTTT	CASSLGPPTGGEKLFF